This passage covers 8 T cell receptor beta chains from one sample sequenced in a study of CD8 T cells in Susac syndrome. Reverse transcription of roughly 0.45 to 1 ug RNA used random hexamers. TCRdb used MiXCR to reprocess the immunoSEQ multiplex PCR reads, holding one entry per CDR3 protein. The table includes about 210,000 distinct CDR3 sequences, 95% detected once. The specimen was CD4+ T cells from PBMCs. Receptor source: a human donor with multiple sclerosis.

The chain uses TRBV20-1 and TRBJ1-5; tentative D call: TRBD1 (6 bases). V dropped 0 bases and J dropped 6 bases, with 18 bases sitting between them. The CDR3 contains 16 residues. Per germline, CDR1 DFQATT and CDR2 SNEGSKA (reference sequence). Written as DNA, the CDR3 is TGCAGTGCTAGAGATCCCTCGAGGGGGGCTAGTCAGCCCCAGCATTTT. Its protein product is CSARDPSRGASQPQHF.

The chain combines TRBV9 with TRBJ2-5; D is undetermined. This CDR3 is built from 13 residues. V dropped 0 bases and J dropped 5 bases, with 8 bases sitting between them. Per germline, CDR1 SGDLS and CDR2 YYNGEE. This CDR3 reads CASSVGVAETQYF. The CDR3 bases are TGTGCCAGCAGCGTAGGAGTCGCGGAGACCCAGTACTTC.

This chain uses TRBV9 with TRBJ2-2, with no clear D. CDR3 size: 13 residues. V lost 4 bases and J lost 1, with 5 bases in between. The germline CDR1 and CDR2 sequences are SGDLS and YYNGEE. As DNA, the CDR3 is TGTGCCAGCAGCTTCCAGAACACCGGGGAGCTGTTTTTT. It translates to CASSFQNTGELFF.

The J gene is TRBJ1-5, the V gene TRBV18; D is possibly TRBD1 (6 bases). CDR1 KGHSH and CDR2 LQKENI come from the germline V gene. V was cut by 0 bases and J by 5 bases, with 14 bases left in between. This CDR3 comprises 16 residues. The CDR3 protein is CASSPPGAGRYQPQHF. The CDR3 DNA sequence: TGTGCCAGCTCACCACCGGGGGCAGGGAGGTATCAGCCCCAGCATTTT.

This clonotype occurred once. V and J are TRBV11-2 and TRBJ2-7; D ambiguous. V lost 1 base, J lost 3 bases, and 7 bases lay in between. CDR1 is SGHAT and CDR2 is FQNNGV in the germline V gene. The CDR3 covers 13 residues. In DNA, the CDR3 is TGTGCCAGCAGCTTAGTACCAGACTACGAGCAGTACTTC. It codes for CASSLVPDYEQYF.

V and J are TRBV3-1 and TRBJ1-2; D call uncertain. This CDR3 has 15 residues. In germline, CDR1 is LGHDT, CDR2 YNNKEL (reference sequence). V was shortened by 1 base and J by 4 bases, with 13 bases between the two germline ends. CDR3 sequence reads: CASSQGGNTVYGYTF. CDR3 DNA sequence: TGTGCCAGCAGCCAAGGAGGCAACACAGTCTATGGCTACACCTTC.

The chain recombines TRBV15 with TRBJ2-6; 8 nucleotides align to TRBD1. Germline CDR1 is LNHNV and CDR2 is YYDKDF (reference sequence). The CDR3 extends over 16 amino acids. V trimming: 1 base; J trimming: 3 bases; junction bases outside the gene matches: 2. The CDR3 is CATSRGTGLGANVLTF. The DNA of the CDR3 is TGTGCCACCAGCAGAGGGACAGGGCTTGGGGCCAACGTCCTGACTTTC.

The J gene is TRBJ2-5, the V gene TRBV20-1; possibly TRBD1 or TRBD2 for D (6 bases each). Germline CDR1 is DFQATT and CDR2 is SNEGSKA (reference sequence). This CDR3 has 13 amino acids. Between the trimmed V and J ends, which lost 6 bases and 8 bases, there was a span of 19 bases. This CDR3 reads CSARNREEGTQYF. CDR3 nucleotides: TGCAGTGCGAGGAACAGGGAGGAAGGAACCCAGTACTTC.